These 13 T cell receptor beta chains share one sample of origin, sequenced in a study of cytomegalovirus exposure and HLA in healthy donors. The PCR made use of 60 Vbeta and 13 Jbeta primers. Clones were read by immunoSEQ multiplex PCR, and TCRdb kept only the in-frame ones, dropping some. The sample consists of over 150,000 clones, 55% to 70% of them appearing once. The sequenced sample consisted of PBMCs. These receptors were taken from a woman aged 40 to 49 in good health and CMV-seropositive.

The gene calls are TRBV25-1 and TRBJ2-7; 9 bases map to TRBD1. The CDR3 length is 14 residues. CDR1 and CDR2 (germline): MGHDK, SYGVNS. V lost 5 bases, J lost 4 bases, and 6 bases stayed unmatched. CDR3 coding DNA: TGTGCCAGCAGTAACCCGGGACAGGGTTACGAGCAGTACTTC. The encoded protein is CASSNPGQGYEQYF.

V and J are TRBV10-3 and TRBJ1-2; D gene ambiguous. Germline lookup yields CDR1 ENHRY and CDR2 SYGVKD. The V end lost 1 base, the J end lost 7 bases, and 10 bases lay between the germline ends. The CDR3 has 13 amino acids. CDR3 region: CAISELEGGGYTF. The DNA of the CDR3 is TGTGCCATCAGTGAGTTAGAGGGAGGTGGCTACACCTTC.

This clone has a handful of counts. This rearrangement joins TRBV5-5 to TRBJ1-5; possible D gene TRBD1, 5 bases. Trimming left V 0 bases short and J 5 bases short, with 9 bases between. This CDR3 is built from 14 residues. Germline CDR1 SGHKS, CDR2 YYEKEE (reference sequence). The CDR3, as DNA: TGTGCCAGCAGCTTGGCCGTCAGGGATCAGCCCCAGCATTTT. The encoded protein is CASSLAVRDQPQHF. The entire variable domain, with the rest obtained from reference TRBV5-5 and TRBJ1-5, is as follows: DAGVTQSPTHLIKTRGQQVTLRCSPISGHKSVSWYQQVLGQGPQFIFQYYEKEERGRGNFPDRFSARQFPNYSSELNVNALLLGDSALYLCASSLAVRDQPQHFGDGTRLSIL.

This rearrangement joins TRBV9 to TRBJ2-2; weak D call: TRBD2 (5 bases). The V end was cut by 2 bases, the J end by 6 bases, with 11 bases between. The CDR3 covers 14 residues. The germline CDR1 and CDR2 sequences are SGDLS and YYNGEE. In nucleotides, the CDR3 is TGTGCCAGCAGCGTTGGACTCACGGCCGGGGAGCTGTTTTTT. It codes for CASSVGLTAGELFF.

The chain recombines TRBV7-2 with TRBJ2-3; 12 bases are a match to TRBD2. CDR1 SGHTA and CDR2 FQGNSA come from the germline V gene. V trimming: 4 bases; J trimming: 8 bases; junction bases outside the gene matches: 7. This CDR3 contains 15 residues. The CDR3 DNA follows: TGTGCCAGCAGCTCCAGACTAGCGGGGGTTGGTACGCAGTATTTT. Protein sequence: CASSSRLAGVGTQYF. Looking up the rest from reference TRBV7-2 and TRBJ2-3 gives the full variable domain: GAGVSQSPSNKVTEKGKDVELRCDPISGHTALYWYRQSLGQGLEFLIYFQGNSAPDKSGLPSDRFSAERTGGSVSTLTIQRTQQEDSAVYLCASSSRLAGVGTQYFGPGTRLTVL.

The chain carries TRBV27 and TRBJ1-1; D uncertain. The CDR3 runs 15 residues. Germline V gives CDR1 MNHEY, CDR2 SMNVEV (reference sequence). The V gene lost 6 bases and the J gene lost 2 bases, with 16 bases spanning the gap. CDR3 in amino acids: CASRGGQSSNTEAFF. As DNA, the CDR3 is TGTGCCAGCAGGGGCGGGCAGTCTTCCAACACTGAAGCTTTCTTT.

CDR3 sequence reads: CASSQVTRTSHNEQFF. The CDR3 region has the DNA TGTGCCAGCAGCCAAGTCACCCGGACTAGCCACAATGAGCAGTTCTTC. The rearrangement joins TRBV4-2 to TRBJ2-1, with 8 bases that match TRBD2. V shed 1 base and J 5 bases; nucleotides not matched to a gene: 7. The V gene's germline CDR1 is LGHNA and CDR2 YNFKEQ. The CDR3 sequence is 16 residues long.

The V call is TRBV9, the J call TRBJ1-6, with a weak D call TRBD1 (6 bases). The germline V gene encodes CDR1 SGDLS and CDR2 YYNGEE. Trimming pared 4 bases from V and 2 bases from J, leaving 10 bases between. The CDR3 contains 15 residues. Here the CDR3 reads CASSPGQTYNSPLHF. The CDR3 nucleotides are TGTGCCAGCAGCCCCGGACAGACCTATAATTCACCCCTCCACTTT.

This chain connects TRBV6-5 to TRBJ2-5; 7 positions agree with TRBD2. J gave up 4 bases and V 0 bases, and 8 bases lay outside the gene matches. Germline assignment: CDR1 MNHEY and CDR2 SVGAGI. The CDR3 sequence is 16 residues long. CDR3 residues: CASSYSMGGIGETQYF. In DNA, the CDR3 is TGTGCCAGCAGTTACTCGATGGGGGGGATAGGAGAGACCCAGTACTTC.

J is TRBJ1-2 and V is TRBV7-3; a possible D gene is TRBD1 (6 bases). The CDR3 is made up of 15 amino acids. V lost 5 bases to trimming and J lost 0 bases, with 13 bases between them. Looked up from germline, CDR1 is SGHTA and CDR2 is FQGTGA. The CDR3 nucleotides read TGTGCCAGCAGCCGGGGACATAGAGCTAACTATGGCTACACCTTC. As protein: CASSRGHRANYGYTF. Drawing the rest from reference TRBV7-3 and TRBJ1-2, the complete variable domain is GAGVSQTPSNKVTEKGKYVELRCDPISGHTALYWYRQSLGQGPEFLIYFQGTGAADDSGLPNDRFFAVRPEGSVSTLKIQRTERGDSAVYLCASSRGHRANYGYTFGSGTRLTVV.

The rearrangement uses TRBV27 and TRBJ1-6, with D unresolved. The germline gives CDR1 MNHEY, CDR2 SMNVEV (reference sequence). The germline V and J ends were trimmed by 6 bases and 7 bases, with 7 bases remaining between them. CDR3 length: 12 amino acids. CDR3 DNA sequence: TGTGCCAGCAGCTCGCGGAATTCACCCCTCCACTTT. Encoded protein: CASSSRNSPLHF.

This chain links TRBV7-2 with TRBJ1-2; 10 bases are shared with TRBD1. This CDR3 has 15 amino acids. After removal of 5 bases from V and 7 bases from J, the junction contained 10 bases not matched to a gene. The germline V gene has CDR1 SGHTA and CDR2 FQGNSA. Here the CDR3 DNA reads TGTGCCAGCAGCCCGGGAATGGACAGGGGGTTTGGCTACACCTTC. Translated, it gives CASSPGMDRGFGYTF.

In its sample, this clone was seen a few times. The rearrangement links TRBV5-1 to TRBJ2-1; 11 bases match TRBD1. With 3 bases clipped from V and 5 bases from J, the junction kept 4 bases outside the gene matches. Germline V gene data show CDR1 as SGHRS and CDR2 as YFSETQ. The CDR3 consists of 15 residues. The CDR3 DNA follows: TGCGCCAGCAGCTGGGGACAGGGGGATCACAATGAGCAGTTCTTC. This gives the protein CASSWGQGDHNEQFF.